This T cell receptor (beta chain) came from a study of cytomegalovirus exposure and HLA in healthy donors (dated by TCRdb to the late 2010s). Context from the whole study: An earlier analysis of roughly 500 of the donors reported approximately 280 Gb of sequence data and 117 million unique TCR beta sequences obtained from roughly 180 million T cells. Four or five DR-DQ haplotypes were handled as single units for association and clustering because linkage in the cohort was strong. A later genetic analysis took genome-wide SNP genotypes for about 65% of the 666 donors and used that subset as a discovery cohort. Donor age, sex, ethnicity and CMV serostatus were compiled alongside the repertoire data. An early release that covered 500 to 800 HLA-typed donors contained approximately 300 gigabases of sequencing data and 75 million to 100 million unique TCR sequences. Rather than using new phenotypic data, the later analysis identified candidate immune exposures from TCR beta sequences and from how often those sequences occurred across donors. HLA typing covered class I and class II loci at four-digit resolution. To predict cytomegalovirus infection status, the study brought together high-throughput TCR immunosequencing, statistical association of individual TCRs with disease status, and machine learning. A separate validation cohort of 90 to 150 different subjects was used in addition to the roughly 700-subject first cohort. Across about 380 genotyped donors of the cohort, an average of about 240,000 unique TCR beta nucleotide sequences per donor were sequenced, and 15% to 20% of those sequences were non-productive. Every discovery cohort repertoire had been produced on one sequencing platform. A later analysis re-analyzed previously published TCR beta repertoires from about 600 donors and added high-resolution HLA genotyping to study TCR occurrence patterns. An earlier analysis of 587 of the donors used high-throughput TCR beta sequencing to judge whether each TCR beta V gene segment behaved as functional or pseudogenic. Using immunosequencing, the study profiled T cell repertoires from some 670 subjects and related those repertoires to cytomegalovirus serostatus. Among the roughly 410 genotyped donors, approximately 77% belonged to the genetic ancestry cluster associated with self-reported Caucasian donors. The study aimed to test whether signatures of past pathogen exposure could be identified by cataloging public T cell receptors. Typing coverage differed by locus: A, B, C, DRB1 and DQB1 were typed in roughly 620-630 donors, DQA1 in about 560, DPA1 in approximately 600, and DPB1 in 400 to 480.

The library was generated by the immunoSEQ multiplex PCR assay. For the multiplex PCR, a mixture combining 60 forward primers for TCR Vbeta segments and 13 reverse primers for TCR Jbeta segments was used. The CDR3 region of rearranged TCR beta genes was amplified from genomic DNA with a multiplex PCR assay. Amplified TCR beta libraries were sequenced as 87-base-pair reads on the Illumina HiSeq System. Turning to the authors' computational methods: A later analysis counted 75 million to 100 million unique TCR beta chains across the 650 to 700 repertoires, and approximately 11 million of these chains were shared by at least two donors. Raw reads were error-corrected and collapsed into unique sequences by a nearest-neighbor algorithm in which closely related sequences were merged to remove PCR and sequencing errors. To assign V, D and J gene segments, CDR3 sequences were aligned to IMGT reference sequences. For a sequence to be retained, a match of at least six nucleotides to both a V gene segment and a J gene segment was required. A rearrangement counted as productive if the CDR3 had no stop codons and remained in frame with V and J, and every other rearrangement counted as non-productive. CDR3 was defined according to IMGT convention as the region running from the second conserved V-encoded cysteine to the conserved J-encoded phenylalanine. The earlier analysis of about 610 of the donors excluded any sequence lacking an unambiguous match to a single V gene segment. In an earlier analysis of approximately 550 of the donors, V segments were called functional above 56.7% productive rearrangements and were called segregating when the between-donor standard deviation exceeded 5%. To diagnose cytomegalovirus status from the catalog of TCR beta chain sequences, a statistical classification framework was built. V and J gene assignment, in a later analysis, came from comparing TCR nucleotide sequences with IMGT/GENE-DB human TR gene sequences. In a later analysis, CDR3 sequences and most-parsimonious VDJ recombination scenarios were assigned using the TCRdist pipeline. In a later analysis, every TCR beta chain was defined by the combination of its CDR3 amino acid sequence and its V-gene family, and reads without a unique V-gene family were dropped. In a later analysis, 500 to 700 highly shared, low-generation-probability nucleotide sequences were removed to address suspected cross-contamination and a sequencing artifact. In a later analysis, a clonal expansion index for each public chain was calculated from normalized within-repertoire ranks of inferred template counts. In a later analysis, generation probabilities were computed with a VDJ recombination model fitted to out-of-frame rearrangements, and the resulting probabilities were checked against IGoR. A later analysis scored TCR-TCR, TCR-HLA and TCR-CMV co-occurrence with hypergeometric tests, applying a repertoire-size bias correction to TCR pairs. In a later analysis, false discovery rates were estimated by permuting HLA or CMV assignments 20 times. A later analysis grouped co-occurring TCRs with DBSCAN, adding TCRdist sequence similarity when clustering within HLA-allele-positive subsets. Repertoires with fewer than 30,000 or more than 120,000 public chains, plus five repertoires with anomalous nucleotide sharing, were excluded from co-occurrence clustering. Imported from immuneACCESS, the table was reduced by TCRdb to in-frame sequences with V and J called. These copies leave out some clones; in studies compared against another copy, an unresolved V gene accounts for under half, and the cause of the remainder is not known. The V and J calls and clone size come from that table; D and trimming were worked out from the DNA. The sample table on file contains approximately 79,000 clones. The leading ten clones occupy around 5% of the sample.

The cohort comprised more than 550 healthy bone marrow donors. Cohort members were all nominally healthy when sampled, although unrecorded immune exposures were likely present. The donor tested CMV seronegative, placing the donor among the 352 seronegative members of the cohort. A peripheral blood sample was collected from each donor, and TCR beta sequencing was performed on peripheral blood mononuclear cells. The Qiagen DNeasy Blood Extraction Kit was used to extract genomic DNA from the blood cell samples. CDR1 and CDR2, per the germline V gene (reference sequence), are SGHNT and YYREEE. From its cysteine to its phenylalanine, the CDR3 spans 14 amino acids. Left in the record is the CDR3 DNA by itself, 42 bases read in frame from the first base. Trimming removed 0 bases from V and 2 bases from J, leaving 7 bases between the germline ends. Study-level results and caveats: A further reported finding was that TCR beta sequences accurately predicted the HLA-A and HLA-B alleles for most subjects in the first cohort. It was suggested by the authors that the approach could potentially be generalized to other disease states and immunological phenotypes. For the cohort, immune exposure information was limited to CMV serostatus. In vitro tests confirmed that three of the cytomegalovirus-associated TCR beta chains recognize cytomegalovirus antigens. A group of highly shared sequence variants was considered likely to be a technical artifact of the sequencing pipeline. In a later analysis, the rate of TCR association differed among HLA loci, with DRB1 alleles having the most associated TCRs and HLA-C alleles having the fewest. In a later genetic analysis, a missense DCLRE1C variant was associated with V-gene and J-gene trimming of TCR beta chains, and the association was replicated in an independent cohort. Linkage disequilibrium might explain the correlated functional status among segregating V segments, but an unknown experimental factor could not be excluded. Only TCR beta chains were sequenced in this cohort, and the absence of alpha or paired-chain data limited detectable features. In the study, some 180 TCR beta chains were listed as associated with cytomegalovirus. Because the 87-base-pair reads could not distinguish some IMGT-functional V segments, including TRBV6-2 and TRBV6-3, those segments were excluded. In a later analysis, HLA-associated TCR beta chains showed more clonal expansion and lower generation probabilities than non-associated chains that were equally common. Sequencing depth was assumed to be roughly uniform across donors in the presence/absence analyses, though that assumption may not hold. The classifier was reported to diagnose cytomegalovirus status with high specificity and sensitivity in both the original and validation cohorts. Compared with the roughly 720-donor mean, donors in an Asian-associated ancestry cluster had fewer N-insertions in productive TCRs, according to a later genetic analysis. Because HLA typing was unavailable for some donors at each locus, only the typed subset was used in association tests. Specific HLA alleles were associated with 18,000 or so TCR beta sequences at a false discovery rate of 0.05 in a later analysis. While some public TCRs were present in many individuals, most TCR sequences turned up only very rarely across donors. Strong co-occurrence of HLA alleles, especially DR and DQ, made assigning TCR associations to individual alleles difficult. A later analysis found that most CMV-associated TCR beta chains appeared HLA-restricted, with HLA associations seemingly driven largely by CMV exposure. About 17 rarely observed V segments, including chromosome 9 orphons, were excluded from the earlier analysis of several hundred of the donors because counts were too low. Several of the top co-occurrence clusters appeared to be linked to parvovirus B19, influenza, CMV and Epstein-Barr virus, according to a later analysis. In an earlier analysis of about 540 of the donors, most TCR beta V segments were observed in productive rearrangements about 87% or about 30% of the time, broadly matching IMGT annotations.

Notes on this clone: The antigen this receptor binds is unknown.

The TCR was taken from a man between 40 and 49 years old in good health and CMV-seronegative. The sequenced sample was PBMCs. The rearranged segments are TRBV5-4 and TRBJ2-3; TRBD1 could be the D gene, as 5 bases match. The bases are TGTGCCAGCAGCTTGGACAGGTTCACAGATACGCAGTATTTT. The resulting protein is CASSLDRFTDTQYF.